The clone carrying this T cell receptor beta chain has more than one count but fewer than ten. Stated time point: newly diagnosed GD, antithyroid drugs for less than 3 months. From RNA extracted from PBMCs, the TCR library was made. This sample stems from a study of regulatory T cells in long-lasting Graves disease. Libraries of TCR beta came from iRepertoire HTBI primers plus Arm-PCR of CDR3 regions. MiXCR, applied by TCRdb to the multiplex PCR reads, yields one record per CDR3 protein. The table includes approximately 400,000 distinct CDR3 sequences, 12% detected once. These data were also filed under a second study, of T cells in Graves' hyperthyroidism and ophthalmopathy.

The material was peripheral blood mononuclear cells (PBMCs), obtained at new diagnosis, from a patient treated with antithyroid drugs. The source is a woman aged 18-30 years with Graves disease.

CDR3 in amino acids: CASSIESTDTQYF. CDR3 nucleotides: TGTGCCAGCAGTATAGAGAGTACAGATACGCAGTATTTT. The chain has TRBV12-3 or TRBV12-4 and TRBJ2-3; D gene ambiguous. CDR3 size: 13 residues. V dropped 5 bases and J dropped 3 bases, with 9 bases sitting between them.